Listed here are 13 T cell receptor beta chains from one sample, sequenced in a study of patients and donors after allogeneic stem cell transplantation. TCRdb recomputed calls from the RT-PCR reads with MiXCR, one row per CDR3 protein. The data contain more than 150,000 distinct CDR3 sequences, about a quarter of them singletons. The material sequenced was blood, either unsorted or a sorted T cell fraction (not recorded which). Receptors originate from a human donor who was either an allogeneic HSCT recipient or a stem cell or donor lymphocyte infusion donor (not recorded which). It is not recorded whose cells these are; they may come from a transplant donor.

The V and J genes are TRBV3-1 and TRBJ2-3; no firm D call. CDR1 and CDR2 (germline): LGHDT, YNNKEL (reference sequence). The CDR3 sequence is 14 residues long. V lost 1 base and J 4 bases, leaving 9 bases between the germline ends. CDR3 coding DNA: TGTGCCAGCAGCCAAGCAGTAGTCTCAGATACGCAGTATTTT. This sequence encodes CASSQAVVSDTQYF.

The V call is TRBV24-1, the J call TRBJ1-2; D is undetermined. This CDR3 spans 14 amino acids. Germline loops: CDR1 KGHDR, CDR2 SFDVKD. V was pared by 1 base and J by 2 bases, with 7 bases between. DNA of the CDR3: TGTGCCACCAGTGATTTTGGGCAGAACTATGGCTACACCTTC. This sequence encodes CATSDFGQNYGYTF.

This clonotype showed up just a few times. The rearrangement uses TRBV3-1 and TRBJ2-1; TRBD1 agrees at 8 bases. The CDR3 is 16 residues long. With 3 bases clipped from V and 7 bases from J, the junction kept 11 bases outside the gene matches. The germline CDR1 and CDR2 sequences are LGHDT and YNNKEL (reference sequence). In nucleotides, the CDR3 is TGTGCCAGCAGCCACTATTCAGGGGGCGCGGGGAATGAGCAGTTCTTC. Translation: CASSHYSGGAGNEQFF.

This CDR3 reads CASTPSPLATNEKLFF. The CDR3 DNA reads as TGTGCCAGCACTCCCTCCCCCCTTGCAACTAATGAAAAACTGTTTTTT. This rearrangement joins TRBV27 to TRBJ1-4; D not resolved. Trimming took off 7 bases at V and 0 bases at J, with 15 bases between the two ends. The CDR3 covers 16 residues. In germline, CDR1 is MNHEY, CDR2 SMNVEV (reference sequence).

The chain couples TRBV4-1 to TRBJ2-5, with 8 bases lining up with TRBD1. Looked up from germline, CDR1 is MGHRA and CDR2 is YSYEKL. This CDR3 has 16 amino acids. With V trimmed by 6 bases and J by 3 bases, 12 bases remained unmatched. CDR3 sequence: CASRGILGQGKETQYF. CDR3 DNA: TGCGCCAGCAGGGGGATTCTTGGACAGGGTAAAGAGACCCAGTACTTC.

A single count supports this clonotype. The rearrangement joins TRBV12-3 or TRBV12-4 to TRBJ2-1; weak D call: TRBD1 (6 bases). V lost 5 bases and J 2 bases, leaving 13 bases between the germline ends. This CDR3 is 15 amino acids long. The CDR3 here is CASSTGSRAYNEQFF. The CDR3 nucleotides are TGTGCCAGCAGTACAGGGAGTAGGGCCTACAATGAGCAGTTCTTC.

This clonotype showed up just a few times. The chain has TRBV12-3 or TRBV12-4 and TRBJ1-1, with D possibly being TRBD1 (6 bases). Trimming removed 5 bases at V and 7 bases at J, with 20 bases between. The CDR3 length is 15 residues. CDR3 in amino acids: CASSLQVPGHHEAFF. The CDR3 DNA follows: TGTGCCAGCAGTCTCCAAGTTCCGGGACACCATGAAGCTTTCTTT.

This clonotype came up a few times. The genes are TRBV10-3 and TRBJ1-5; D uncertain. Germline CDR1 is ENHRY and CDR2 is SYGVKD. Trimming removed 0 bases at V and 1 base at J, with 7 bases between. The CDR3 is 15 amino acids. CDR3 loop: CAISESIGSNQPQHF. The CDR3, as DNA: TGTGCCATCAGTGAGTCGATTGGCAGCAATCAGCCCCAGCATTTT.

The V and J genes are TRBV6-6 and TRBJ2-5; TRBD2 aligns across 7 bases. Per the germline V gene, CDR1 is MNHNY and CDR2 is SVGAGI (reference sequence). Unmatched junction bases numbered 0, after V lost 2 bases and J lost 9 bases. The CDR3 is 11 residues long. In nucleotides, the CDR3 is TGTGCCAGCAGTTACCGGGAGGCCCAGTACTTC. Translated: CASSYREAQYF.

The chain employs TRBV29-1 and TRBJ1-2, with a tentative D call TRBD1 (5 bases). Germline loops: CDR1 SQVTM, CDR2 ANQGSEA. V was trimmed by 6 bases and J by 5 bases, leaving 10 bases between them. This CDR3 is 11 amino acids long. The CDR3: CSVREGYGYTF. The CDR3 nucleotides read TGCAGCGTGCGAGAGGGGTATGGCTACACCTTC.

This clonotype was counted only a few times. This chain connects TRBV5-1 to TRBJ2-2; 7 bases agree with TRBD2. The CDR3 consists of 14 residues. V lost 4 bases to trimming and J lost 6 bases; unmatched junction nucleotides: 6. Per the germline V gene, CDR1 is SGHRS and CDR2 is YFSETQ. The CDR3 reads CASSRDYLAGELFF. The DNA for the CDR3 is TGCGCCAGCAGCCGGGACTACCTCGCCGGGGAGCTGTTTTTT.

The chain combines TRBV20-1 with TRBJ1-5, with D maybe TRBD1 (6 bases). V lost 1 base, J lost 3 bases, and 13 bases lay in between. CDR3 length: 15 residues. Germline loops: CDR1 DFQATT, CDR2 SNEGSKA (reference sequence). The CDR3 region is CSARGKQGHNQPQHF. CDR3 in DNA: TGCAGTGCTAGAGGTAAACAGGGACACAATCAGCCCCAGCATTTT.

The V and J genes are TRBV5-1 and TRBJ1-3; a weak D match, TRBD1 (5 bases). V gave up 2 bases and J gave up 1 base, with 7 bases separating them. The CDR3 is 14 residues long. Looked up from germline, CDR1 is SGHRS and CDR2 is YFSETQ. The CDR3, as DNA: TGCGCCAGCAGCTTAAGGGGTTCTGGAAACACCATATATTTT. As protein: CASSLRGSGNTIYF.